The T cell receptor beta chain described here comes from a study of OX40 agonist ivuxolimab in advanced cancers. To note about this clone: Its antigen remains unidentified.

CDR3 length equals 13 residues. Germline V lookup: CDR1 SQVTM, CDR2 ANQGSEA. V lost 1 base and J lost 7; bases outside the gene matches: 6. Patients were ineligible given autoimmune disease history or systemic immunosuppression. Repertoires were generated with immunoSEQ multiplex PCR, while TCRdb's copy carries only in-frame clones and drops some. The sample consists of tens of thousands of clones, about 89% of them appearing once. General study points: CD4+ and CD8+ blood T cells expanded clonally by week 6 at 0.1 to 3.0 mg/kg.

The receptor was derived from an adult with an advanced solid tumor such as melanoma, head and neck, liver or kidney cancer. The sequenced sample was CD4+ or CD8+ T cells sorted from blood, obtained in a trial of the OX40 agonist ivuxolimab. V usage is TRBV29-1 and J usage is TRBJ1-1, with 7 bases that match TRBD1. CDR3 DNA sequence: TGCAGCGTTGAAGGCTCGAACAGGGGTGAAGCTTTCTTT. It specifies CSVEGSNRGEAFF. Combining the CDR3 with reference TRBV29-1 and TRBJ1-1 gives the whole variable domain SAVISQKPSRDICQRGTSLTIQCQVDSQVTMMFWYRQQPGQSLTLIATANQGSEATYESGFVIDKFPISRPNLTFSTLTVSNMSPEDSSIYLCSVEGSNRGEAFFGQGTRLTVV.